The clone carrying this T cell receptor beta chain was seen a handful of times. The data belong to a study of technical replicates of blood from a few donors. Produced via immunoSEQ multiplex PCR; TCRdb's table is partial and in-frame only. This table has approximately 76,000 clones, about 86% appearing once. Trimming cost V 6 bases and J 6 bases, with 13 bases left between them. Germline V gives CDR1 MNHEY, CDR2 SMNVEV (reference sequence). The CDR3 has 13 residues. Sequenced material: PBMCs. This chain uses TRBV27 with TRBJ2-3, with D maybe TRBD1 (5 bases). The TCR originated in a human donor in good health. Some clones in this sample may be carry-over from other donors' samples. CDR3 in amino acids: CASRWQGTDTQYF. The CDR3, as DNA: TGTGCCAGCAGGTGGCAGGGAACCGATACGCAGTATTTT.